This T cell receptor (beta chain) was found in a study of blood T cell repertoires in COVID-19. Study-wide background: Acute-phase and convalescent COVID-19 samples originated in the United States, Italy and Spain. Sample material is recorded as cDNA or gDNA derived from T cells, B-cell-depleted T cells, or PBMCs.

Followed longitudinally, the Seattle patients had been enrolled during active infection. Authors' processing steps: For nucleated cells, counts were estimated from reference gene primer amplification. Method: immunoSEQ multiplex PCR; TCRdb's copy keeps in-frame clones and lacks some. Clonal size and the V and J genes are those of that table, whereas D and trimming came from the DNA. The sample holds 150,000 or so clones, 80% to 90% seen once. This clone was counted between two and nine times. This TCR derives from a man aged 18 to 29 with COVID-19, enrolled during active disease. Sequencing input: peripheral blood.

CDR3 residues: CASSVVAGVNTEAFF. The CDR3 bases are TGTGCCAGCAGCGTAGTGGCAGGGGTGAACACTGAAGCTTTCTTT. The V gene is TRBV9, the J gene TRBJ1-1; maybe TRBD1 (6 bases). The CDR3 sequence is 15 residues long. V lost 0 bases, J lost 0 bases, and 9 bases lay in between. Germline V lookup: CDR1 SGDLS, CDR2 YYNGEE.